The rows below give T cell receptor beta chains drawn from one sample of a study of T cell responses to AZD1222 COVID-19 vaccine. Using immunoSEQ multiplex PCR, the repertoire was profiled, and TCRdb retains in-frame clones only, with some absent. Among about 100,000 clones listed, approximately 88% were seen once. The sample here was peripheral blood, taken on day 0 of AZD1222 vaccination. These TCRs come from an adult in good health. The CDR3 runs from the conserved cysteine through the conserved F or W. Each record gives: clone size, D gene, J gene, V gene, CDR3 protein, CDR3 DNA. The D gene is left open where the match is weak. A clone size is listed for some rows: how often the clone was seen (once, few, many), or a class if it is expanded.

NA,NA,TRBJ1-6,TRBV30,CAWSVGGYNSPLHF,TGTGCCTGGAGTGTAGGGGGTTATAATTCACCCCTCCACTTT
once,NA,TRBJ1-2,TRBV10-3,CAISTVRGDYGYTF,TGTGCCATCAGCACCGTGAGGGGCGACTATGGCTACACCTTC
NA,TRBD1,TRBJ2-3,TRBV6-5,CASSRQGSTDTQYF,TGTGCCAGCAGTCGACAGGGGAGCACAGATACGCAGTATTTT
NA,NA,TRBJ1-1,TRBV5-1,CASSFGGEMNTEAFF,TGCGCCAGCAGCTTCGGGGGGGAAATGAACACTGAAGCTTTCTTT
NA,NA,TRBJ1-1,TRBV6-5,CASRSFWSDIEAFF,TGTGCCAGCAGGTCCTTTTGGTCAGATATTGAAGCTTTCTTT
NA,TRBD2,TRBJ2-7,TRBV13,CASSLVASGPTSYEQYF,TGTGCCAGCAGCCTCGTGGCTAGCGGCCCTACCTCCTACGAGCAGTACTTC
once,NA,TRBJ1-2,TRBV7-2,CASNEQENYGYTF,TGTGCCAGCAACGAACAGGAGAACTATGGCTACACCTTC
NA,TRBD1,TRBJ1-1,TRBV19,CASSAPGGVSTEAFF,TGTGCCAGTAGTGCACCAGGGGGCGTATCCACTGAAGCTTTCTTT
NA,NA,TRBJ2-7,TRBV7-6,CASSLLPGQESYEQYF,TGTGCCAGCAGCTTACTTCCAGGGCAGGAGTCCTACGAGCAGTACTTC
NA,NA,TRBJ1-2,TRBV29-1,CSVEDPGIASGYTF,TGCAGCGTTGAAGACCCCGGGATAGCGAGCGGCTACACCTTC
NA,TRBD1,TRBJ2-2,TRBV18,CASVGQGLNTGELFF,TGTGCCAGCGTGGGACAGGGCTTGAACACCGGGGAGCTGTTTTTT
NA,NA,TRBJ2-7,TRBV5-6,CASSLGERWSLELDEQYF,TGTGCCAGCAGCTTGGGGGAACGGTGGTCTTTGGAACTCGACGAGCAGTACTTC
once,TRBD1,TRBJ1-3,TRBV19,CASRQGAAGNTIYF,TGTGCCAGTCGACAGGGTGCGGCTGGAAACACCATATATTTT
once,NA,TRBJ1-1,TRBV2,CASNAQYYTLNTEAFF,TGTGCCAGCAATGCCCAGTATTACACGCTGAACACTGAAGCTTTCTTT